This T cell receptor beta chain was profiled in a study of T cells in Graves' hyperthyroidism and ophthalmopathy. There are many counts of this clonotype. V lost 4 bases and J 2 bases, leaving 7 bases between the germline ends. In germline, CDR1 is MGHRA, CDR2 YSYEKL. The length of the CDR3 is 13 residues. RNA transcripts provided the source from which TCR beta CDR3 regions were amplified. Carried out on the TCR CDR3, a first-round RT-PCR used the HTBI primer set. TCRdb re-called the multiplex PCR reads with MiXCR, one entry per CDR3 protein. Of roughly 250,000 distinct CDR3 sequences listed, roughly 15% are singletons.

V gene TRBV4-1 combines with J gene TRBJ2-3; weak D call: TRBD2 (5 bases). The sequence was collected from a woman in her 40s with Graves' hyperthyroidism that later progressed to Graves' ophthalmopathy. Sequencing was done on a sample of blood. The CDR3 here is CASSPGNTDTQYF. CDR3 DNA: TGCGCCAGCAGCCCGGGGAACACAGATACGCAGTATTTT.